Listed below are T cell receptor beta chains from one sample, sequenced in a study of CD8 T cells in Susac syndrome. TCRdb ran MiXCR on the immunoSEQ multiplex PCR reads and lists one entry per CDR3 protein. Here the sample spans about 200,000 distinct CDR3 sequences, under 95% being singletons. Sample: CD4+ T cells from PBMCs. These receptors originate from a human donor in good health. The CDR3 runs from the conserved cysteine through the conserved F or W. D genes are given only for firm matches. For some rows the clone size is stated as once, few or many, or as a class when expanded; others skip it.

CDR3aa: CASSRTGLAGGEQYF
CDR3nt: TGTGCCAGCAGTAGAACGGGACTAGCGGGTGGCGAGCAGTACTTC
d_gene: TRBD2
j_gene: TRBJ2-7
abundance: NA
v_gene: TRBV6-6

CDR3aa: CASSLMYNEQFF
CDR3nt: TGTGCCAGCAGCTTAATGTACAATGAGCAGTTCTTC
d_gene: NA
j_gene: TRBJ2-1
abundance: NA
v_gene: TRBV13

CDR3aa: CASSAQGAYGYTF
CDR3nt: TGTGCCAGCAGCGCGCAGGGGGCATATGGCTACACCTTC
d_gene: TRBD1
j_gene: TRBJ1-2
abundance: NA
v_gene: TRBV7-9

CDR3aa: CASSKKQLHYGYTF
CDR3nt: TGTGCCAGCAGTAAAAAACAGCTACACTATGGCTACACCTTC
d_gene: NA
j_gene: TRBJ1-2
abundance: once
v_gene: TRBV28

CDR3aa: CASSAGQPPNYGYTF
CDR3nt: TGCGCCAGCAGCGCCGGACAGCCACCTAACTATGGCTACACCTTC
d_gene: NA
j_gene: TRBJ1-2
abundance: few
v_gene: TRBV5-1

CDR3aa: CASSETRTGELFF
CDR3nt: TGTGCTAGCAGCGAAACTAGAACCGGGGAGCTGTTTTTT
d_gene: NA
j_gene: TRBJ2-2
abundance: NA
v_gene: TRBV7-7

CDR3aa: CSAKNNPNTEAFF
CDR3nt: TGCAGTGCTAAGAACAACCCAAACACTGAAGCTTTCTTT
d_gene: NA
j_gene: TRBJ1-1
abundance: NA
v_gene: TRBV20-1

CDR3aa: CASSPTGRNTEAFF
CDR3nt: TGTGCCAGCAGCCCGACTGGTAGGAACACTGAAGCTTTCTTT
d_gene: NA
j_gene: TRBJ1-1
abundance: NA
v_gene: TRBV3-1

CDR3aa: CASSQVGQGSDEQFF
CDR3nt: TGCGCCAGCAGCCAAGTGGGACAGGGGTCGGATGAGCAGTTCTTC
d_gene: TRBD1
j_gene: TRBJ2-1
abundance: NA
v_gene: TRBV4-1

CDR3aa: CASSLRTWYQETQYF
CDR3nt: TGTGCCAGCAGCCTAAGGACCTGGTACCAAGAGACCCAGTACTTC
d_gene: NA
j_gene: TRBJ2-5
abundance: NA
v_gene: TRBV14

CDR3aa: CASRARQTGELFF
CDR3nt: TGTGCCAGCAGGGCAAGACAGACCGGGGAGCTGTTTTTT
d_gene: NA
j_gene: TRBJ2-2
abundance: NA
v_gene: TRBV2

CDR3aa: CASSVGGQRNTIYF
CDR3nt: TGTGCCAGCAGTGTAGGGGGACAAAGAAACACCATATATTTT
d_gene: NA
j_gene: TRBJ1-3
abundance: NA
v_gene: TRBV2

CDR3aa: CASSRDGQGRQPQHF
CDR3nt: TGCGCCAGCAGCCGCGATGGGCAGGGCCGGCAGCCCCAGCATTTT
d_gene: NA
j_gene: TRBJ1-5
abundance: NA
v_gene: TRBV5-1

CDR3aa: CASSQGATGGYTGELFF
CDR3nt: TGTGCCAGCAGCCAAGGAGCGACAGGGGGATACACCGGGGAGCTGTTTTTT
d_gene: TRBD1
j_gene: TRBJ2-2
abundance: NA
v_gene: TRBV3-1

CDR3aa: CSASGLSTGGYTF
CDR3nt: TGCAGTGCTAGCGGACTTTCAACGGGGGGCTACACCTTC
d_gene: NA
j_gene: TRBJ1-2
abundance: NA
v_gene: TRBV20-1

CDR3aa: CASSQTAATNEKLFF
CDR3nt: TGCGCCAGCAGCCAGACAGCCGCAACTAATGAAAAACTGTTTTTT
d_gene: NA
j_gene: TRBJ1-4
abundance: NA
v_gene: TRBV4-3

CDR3aa: CASADGQLNYEQYF
CDR3nt: TGTGCCAGCGCGGATGGGCAGCTAAACTACGAGCAGTACTTC
d_gene: NA
j_gene: TRBJ2-7
abundance: once
v_gene: TRBV9

CDR3aa: CASSGRLGGDEQFF
CDR3nt: TGTGCCAGCAGTGGCAGACTCGGGGGGGATGAGCAGTTCTTC
d_gene: TRBD2
j_gene: TRBJ2-1
abundance: once
v_gene: TRBV2

CDR3aa: CTSSQDSIRRGRDYQPQHF
CDR3nt: TGCACCAGCAGCCAAGATTCCATCCGAAGAGGCAGGGATTATCAGCCCCAGCATTTT
d_gene: NA
j_gene: TRBJ1-5
abundance: NA
v_gene: TRBV1

CDR3aa: CAISVSGEKLFF
CDR3nt: TGTGCCATCAGTGTTTCAGGTGAAAAACTGTTTTTT
d_gene: NA
j_gene: TRBJ1-4
abundance: NA
v_gene: TRBV10-3

CDR3aa: CASSSPGDFPYEQYF
CDR3nt: TGTGCCAGCAGTTCCCCAGGGGACTTTCCCTACGAGCAGTACTTC
d_gene: NA
j_gene: TRBJ2-7
abundance: NA
v_gene: TRBV28

CDR3aa: CASSKSGRIEAFF
CDR3nt: TGTGCCAGCAGCAAGTCAGGACGCATCGAAGCTTTCTTT
d_gene: NA
j_gene: TRBJ1-1
abundance: NA
v_gene: TRBV12-3/TRBV12-4